The 18 T cell receptor beta chains listed next were all sequenced from one sample in a study of blood T cells in healthy people across ages. A second PCR, run for about 7 to 11 cycles, used a sample-barcoded 5' primer plus a J-beta primer mix. MiXCR, run by TCRdb on the 5' RACE reads, gives a single entry per CDR3 protein. The table lists approximately 800,000 distinct CDR3 sequences, less than 80% of them singletons. The sequencing input was blood. These TCRs come from a man aged 30-40 years in good health.

V usage is TRBV5-1 and J usage is TRBJ1-1; D is undetermined. The CDR3 runs to 15 residues. Germline loops: CDR1 SGHRS, CDR2 YFSETQ. V lost 0 bases and J lost 0, with 9 bases in between. CDR3 region: CASSLEGFMNTEAFF. CDR3 DNA sequence: TGCGCCAGCAGCTTGGAGGGCTTCATGAACACTGAAGCTTTCTTT.

This rearrangement joins TRBV29-1 to TRBJ2-3, with 11 nucleotides matching TRBD2. From germline, CDR1 is SQVTM and CDR2 ANQGSEA. V lost 5 bases to trimming and J lost 2 bases; unmatched junction nucleotides: 3. The CDR3 length is 14 residues. CDR3 coding DNA: TGCAGCGTTTCGACTAGCGGGGCCACAGATACGCAGTATTTT. It specifies CSVSTSGATDTQYF.

V usage is TRBV12-5 and J usage is TRBJ2-1, with 8 nucleotides matching TRBD2. V lost 6 bases and J lost 3; bases outside the gene matches: 7. The CDR3 loop spans 15 amino acids. CDR1 is LGHNT, CDR2 FRNRAP, per germline. Written as DNA, the CDR3 is TGTGCTAGTGGCTCCAGCGGGGGTTACTACAATGAGCAGTTCTTC. Its translation: CASGSSGGYYNEQFF.

The chain has TRBV27 and TRBJ2-3; perhaps TRBD2 as D (5 bases). The germline CDR1 and CDR2 sequences are MNHEY and SMNVEV (reference sequence). CDR3 length equals 17 residues. Trimming took 2 bases from V and 2 from J, leaving 17 bases between them. The chain's CDR3 is CASSLTPSRAITDTQYF. The CDR3 nucleotides read TGTGCCAGCAGTTTAACACCGTCGCGGGCTATCACAGATACGCAGTATTTT.

The chain uses TRBV2 and TRBJ2-3; D is unclear. The CDR3 has 15 residues. CDR1 and CDR2 from the germline V gene are SNHLY and FYNNEI. Trimming left V 5 bases short and J 1 base short, with 13 bases between. CDR3 bases: TGTGCCAGCAGTCCAAGGAGTCGGGGCACAGATACGCAGTATTTT. It is translated as CASSPRSRGTDTQYF.

This clonotype was recorded once. V is TRBV7-2 and J is TRBJ2-7; 7 positions match TRBD2. Looked up from germline, CDR1 is SGHTA and CDR2 is FQGNSA. The CDR3 sequence is 15 residues long. J lost 1 base, V lost 1 base, and 4 bases had no gene match. The CDR3 loop reads CASSLEAGGSYEQYF. The DNA for the CDR3 is TGTGCCAGCAGCTTAGAAGCCGGGGGGTCCTACGAGCAGTACTTC.

CDR3: CASSQSGGGTYEQYF. The CDR3 DNA is TGCGCCAGCAGCCAAAGCGGGGGAGGAACCTACGAGCAGTACTTC. The chain uses TRBV4-3 and TRBJ2-5; TRBD2 aligns across 8 bases. Near its end, the DNA agrees better with TRBJ2-7, so the J call may be wrong. This CDR3 comprises 15 residues. Germline assignment: CDR1 LGHNA and CDR2 YSLEER.

The genes are TRBV4-2 and TRBJ2-3, with D uncertain. Deletions cut 0 bases from V and 6 bases from J, with 10 bases between. CDR3 size: 14 residues. Germline V gives CDR1 LGHNA, CDR2 YNFKEQ. The DNA of the CDR3 is TGTGCCAGCAGCCAAGAAAGTCGCCCGGATACGCAGTATTTT. Amino acids: CASSQESRPDTQYF.

The chain couples TRBV25-1 to TRBJ1-3; 9 bases map to TRBD1. The junction had 3 bases not matched to a gene; V was cut back by 3 bases and J by 0 bases. The CDR3 contains 16 residues. Germline V gene sequence: CDR1 MGHDK, CDR2 SYGVNS. CDR3 nucleotides: TGTGCCAGCAGTGAGGGACAGGGTTACTCTGGAAACACCATATATTTT. Translated: CASSEGQGYSGNTIYF.

This clonotype was detected only a few times. The chain uses TRBV20-1 and TRBJ2-7, with D perhaps matching TRBD1 (5 bases). V shed 4 bases and J shed 0 bases, with 13 bases lying between them. CDR1 is DFQATT and CDR2 is SNEGSKA in the germline V gene (reference sequence). This CDR3 is 14 amino acids long. CDR3 protein: CSATPDRFSYEQYF. The CDR3, as DNA: TGCAGTGCTACCCCTGACAGATTCTCCTACGAGCAGTACTTC.

The chain carries TRBV6-5 and TRBJ2-7; 7 bases match TRBD1. The CDR3 loop spans 12 amino acids. After removal of 8 bases from V and 3 bases from J, the junction contained 4 bases not matched to a gene. The germline gives CDR1 MNHEY, CDR2 SVGAGI. CDR3 region: CASRRTGYEQYF. CDR3 in DNA: TGTGCCAGCCGGAGGACAGGCTACGAGCAGTACTTC.

This chain links TRBV6-6 with TRBJ2-7; no definite D call. The DNA end is a closer match to TRBJ2-5, so the J assignment may be wrong. The germline V gene has CDR1 MNHNY and CDR2 SVGAGI (reference sequence). The CDR3 sequence is 14 residues long. CDR3 nucleotides: TGTGCCAGCACCTACGCCGTGGCCAAAGAGACCCAGTACTTC. As protein: CASTYAVAKETQYF.

This clonotype was counted only a few times. V gene TRBV29-1 combines with J gene TRBJ1-2; 8 bases are shared with TRBD1. Germline-derived CDR1 and CDR2 are SQVTM and ANQGSEA. This CDR3 has 15 residues. V gave up 4 bases and J gave up 4 bases; unmatched junction bases: 11. The CDR3 is CSVVLFGQGGYGYTF. Here the CDR3 DNA reads TGCAGCGTTGTCCTCTTCGGACAGGGAGGCTATGGCTACACCTTC.

Regarding this clonotype: A much larger clone lies a single base off, so this may be a read error. The rearrangement links TRBV5-1 to TRBJ1-1; D is undetermined. Between the trimmed V and J ends, which lost 4 bases and 5 bases, there was a span of 15 bases. The CDR3 spans 14 residues. Germline assignment: CDR1 SGHRS and CDR2 YFSETQ. The CDR3 DNA reads as TGCGCCAGCAGCGTGGGCAACGCGGGGACTGAAGCTTTCTTT. Protein product: CASSVGNAGTEAFF.

V is TRBV24-1 and J is TRBJ2-5; TRBD2 might be the D (6 bases). Germline loops: CDR1 KGHDR, CDR2 SFDVKD. The CDR3 is 16 amino acids. The V and J ends lost 4 bases and 1 base respectively, with 15 bases between them. This CDR3 reads CATSDPGTSSQETQYF. The CDR3 DNA sequence: TGTGCCACCAGTGACCCTGGAACTAGCAGCCAAGAGACCCAGTACTTC.

This chain links TRBV5-1 with TRBJ2-3; 7 bases map to TRBD1. CDR3 length equals 14 residues. Losses at the gene ends were 4 bases for V and 6 bases for J; bases not matched to a gene: 8. Germline CDR1 is SGHRS and CDR2 is YFSETQ. The CDR3: CASSIGTVFDTQYF. CDR3 DNA sequence: TGCGCCAGCAGCATCGGGACAGTATTCGATACGCAGTATTTT.

The rearrangement joins TRBV21-1 to TRBJ1-6; the table's D call, TRBD1, has no DNA check behind it. TRBV21-1 is a documented pseudogene. This CDR3 has 14 residues. This CDR3 is CASSNRAEDSPLHF. The CDR3 nucleotides read TGTGCCAGCAGCAACAGGGCGGAGGATTCACCCCTCCACTTT.

The chain employs TRBV29-1 and TRBJ2-3, with 8 bases fitting TRBD2. CDR1 SQVTM and CDR2 ANQGSEA come from the germline V gene. The CDR3 covers 18 residues. J gave up 6 bases and V 7 bases, and 24 bases lay outside the gene matches. CDR3 protein: CSATGTSVLGGGWDTQYF. CDR3 sequence (DNA): TGCAGCGCAACCGGGACTAGTGTACTGGGGGGTGGATGGGATACGCAGTATTTT.